Detailed here is one T cell receptor (beta chain). The sample comes from a study of T cell responses to AZD1222 COVID-19 vaccine. This table comes from immunoSEQ multiplex PCR, and its TCRdb copy is limited to in-frame clones, with some not included. The sample has about 260,000 clones; approximately 93% are singletons. Germline V gene data show CDR1 as SGHVS and CDR2 as FNYEAQ. The CDR3 contains 17 residues. Trimming left V 4 bases short and J 0 bases short, with 16 bases between. This chain uses TRBV7-6 with TRBJ1-3; D remains unclear. The origin of this receptor is an adult in good health. Sequenced here: peripheral blood, sampled on day 0 of AZD1222 vaccination. The CDR3 region is CASSSPGFLFSGNTIYF. CDR3 nucleotides: TGTGCCAGCAGCTCTCCGGGGTTCCTCTTCTCTGGAAACACCATATATTTT.